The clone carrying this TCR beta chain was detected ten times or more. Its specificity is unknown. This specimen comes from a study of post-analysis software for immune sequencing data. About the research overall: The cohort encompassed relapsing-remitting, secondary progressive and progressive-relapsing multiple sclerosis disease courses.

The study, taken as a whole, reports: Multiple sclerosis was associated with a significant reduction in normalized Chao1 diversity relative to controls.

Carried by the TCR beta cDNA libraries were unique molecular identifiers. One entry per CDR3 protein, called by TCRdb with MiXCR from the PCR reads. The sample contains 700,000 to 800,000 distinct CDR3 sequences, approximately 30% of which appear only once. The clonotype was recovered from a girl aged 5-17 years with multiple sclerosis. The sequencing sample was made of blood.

CDR3 coding DNA: TGTGCCAGCAGCGAAGGGACAGGGGAAACAGATACGCAGTATTTT. The encoded protein is CASSEGTGETDTQYF. The gene calls are TRBV7-9 and TRBJ2-3; 10 bases line up with TRBD1. CDR3 size: 15 residues. With 5 bases clipped from V and 3 bases from J, the junction kept 5 bases outside the gene matches. Germline CDR1 is SEHNR and CDR2 is FQNEAQ (reference sequence).